What follows describes a single TCR beta chain. CDR1 and CDR2 from the germline V gene are MNHEY and SVGAGI. The trim removed 6 bases at V and 2 bases at J, leaving 4 bases unmatched. CDR3 length: 14 amino acids. The data originate from a study of blood T cell repertoires in COVID-19. Study background: Material from acute and convalescent COVID-19 was sourced from the United States, Italy and Spain.

For recovered donors of Cohort 3, there were two negative PCRs, clearance, or symptom resolution. In the original analysis: Amplifying reference gene primers gave estimates of nucleated cell counts. TCRdb keeps only in-frame clones here, not all; method: immunoSEQ multiplex PCR. V and J calls plus clone size are reproduced from that table; the DNA served to infer D and trimming. The sample contains about 250,000 clones, around 90% of which appear only once. The V gene is TRBV6-5, the J gene TRBJ2-1, with 7 bases that match TRBD1. Sequencing used PBMCs or T cells enriched from blood (not recorded which). This TCR came from a woman between 45 and 60 years old who had recovered from COVID-19. The CDR3 is CASRSGGAYNEQFF. The CDR3 region has the DNA TGTGCCAGCAGGTCAGGGGGAGCCTACAATGAGCAGTTCTTC.